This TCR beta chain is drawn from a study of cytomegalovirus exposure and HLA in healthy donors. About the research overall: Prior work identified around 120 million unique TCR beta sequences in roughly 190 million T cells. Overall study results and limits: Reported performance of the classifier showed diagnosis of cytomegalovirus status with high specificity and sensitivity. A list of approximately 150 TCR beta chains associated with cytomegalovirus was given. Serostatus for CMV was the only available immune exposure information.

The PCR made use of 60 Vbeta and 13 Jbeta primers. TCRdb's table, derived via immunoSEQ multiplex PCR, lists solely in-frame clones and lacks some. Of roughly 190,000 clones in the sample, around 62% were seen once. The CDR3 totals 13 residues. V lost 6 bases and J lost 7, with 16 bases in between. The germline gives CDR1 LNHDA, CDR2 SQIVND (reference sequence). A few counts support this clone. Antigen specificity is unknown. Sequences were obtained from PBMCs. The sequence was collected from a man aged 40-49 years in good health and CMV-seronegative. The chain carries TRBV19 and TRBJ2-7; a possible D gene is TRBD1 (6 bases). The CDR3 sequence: CASRQGSSREQYF. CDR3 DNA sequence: TGTGCCAGTAGACAGGGCTCTAGCCGGGAGCAGTACTTC.